This T cell receptor (beta chain) was identified during a study of quantifying T cell responses using KT2 cells. Study-wide context: TCR alpha and beta constant-region primers primed reverse transcription of RNA. Estimated efficiency of the T4 ligation step was above 8% under optimum conditions. The second PCR ran as a qPCR until a predetermined fluorescence threshold was reached.

The sample is PBMC spiked with counted cells of clone KT2. The cDNA 3' end received a ligated oligonucleotide with a UMI. The first PCR ran 4 to 5 cycles with an equimolar RC1.1 and RC1.2 beta primer mix. From the UMI-ligation and nested PCR reads, TCRdb called clonotypes with MiXCR, one entry per CDR3 protein. The sample records around 44,000 distinct CDR3 sequences, over 15% being singletons. The CDR3 spans 15 residues. The germline V gene encodes CDR1 GTSNPN and CDR2 SVGIG (reference sequence). V lost 3 bases, J lost 8 bases, and 8 bases stayed unmatched. The V call is TRBV30, the J call TRBJ1-4; 11 bases agree with TRBD1. The sample consisted of PBMCs spiked with cells of the T cell clone KT2. This TCR was sampled from a human donor. The CDR3 DNA reads as TGTGCCTGGAGGGACAGGGGGCAGCTGTCGGAAAAACTGTTTTTT. Protein: CAWRDRGQLSEKLFF.